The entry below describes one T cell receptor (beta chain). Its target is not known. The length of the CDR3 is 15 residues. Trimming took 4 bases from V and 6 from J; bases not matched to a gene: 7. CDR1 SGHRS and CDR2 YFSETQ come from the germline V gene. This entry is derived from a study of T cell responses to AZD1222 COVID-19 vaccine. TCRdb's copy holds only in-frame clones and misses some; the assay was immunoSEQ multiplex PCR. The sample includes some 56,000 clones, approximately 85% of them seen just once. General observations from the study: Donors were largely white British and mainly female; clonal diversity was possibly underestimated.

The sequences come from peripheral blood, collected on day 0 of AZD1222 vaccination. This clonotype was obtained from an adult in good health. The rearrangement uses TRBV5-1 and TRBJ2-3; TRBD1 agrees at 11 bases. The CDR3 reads CASSGGQGASDTQYF. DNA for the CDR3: TGCGCCAGCAGCGGAGGACAGGGGGCGTCGGATACGCAGTATTTT.